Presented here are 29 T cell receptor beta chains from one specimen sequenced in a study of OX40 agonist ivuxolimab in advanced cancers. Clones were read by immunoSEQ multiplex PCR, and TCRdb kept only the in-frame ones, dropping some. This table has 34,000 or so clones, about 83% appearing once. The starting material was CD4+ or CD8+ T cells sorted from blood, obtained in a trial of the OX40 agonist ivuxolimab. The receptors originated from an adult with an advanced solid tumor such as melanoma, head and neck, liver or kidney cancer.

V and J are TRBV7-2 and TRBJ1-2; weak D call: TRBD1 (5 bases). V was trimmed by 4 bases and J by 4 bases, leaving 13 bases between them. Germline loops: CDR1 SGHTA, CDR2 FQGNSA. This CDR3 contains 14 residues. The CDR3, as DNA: TGTGCCAGCAGCTACTCTCCAGGGAGCTATGGCTACACCTTC. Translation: CASSYSPGSYGYTF.

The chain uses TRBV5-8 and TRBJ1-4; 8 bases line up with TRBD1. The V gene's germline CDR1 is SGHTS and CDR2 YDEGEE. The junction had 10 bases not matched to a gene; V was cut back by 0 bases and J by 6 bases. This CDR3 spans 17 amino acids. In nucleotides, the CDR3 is TGTGCCAGCAGCTTGGCAGAAGGACAGGGACCCGATGAAAAACTGTTTTTT. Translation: CASSLAEGQGPDEKLFF.

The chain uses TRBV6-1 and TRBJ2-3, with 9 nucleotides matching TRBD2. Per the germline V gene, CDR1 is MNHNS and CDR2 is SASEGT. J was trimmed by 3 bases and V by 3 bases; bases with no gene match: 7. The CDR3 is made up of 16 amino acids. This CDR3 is CASSEGTSLLTDTQYF. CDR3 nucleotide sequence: TGTGCCAGCAGTGAGGGGACTAGCCTATTGACAGATACGCAGTATTTT.

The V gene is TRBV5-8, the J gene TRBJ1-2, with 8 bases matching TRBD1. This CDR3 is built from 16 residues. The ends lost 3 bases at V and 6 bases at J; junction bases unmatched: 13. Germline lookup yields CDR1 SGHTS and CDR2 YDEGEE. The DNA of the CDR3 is TGTGCCAGCAGCTCCCTTTATGGGGGACAGGAGAATGGCTACACCTTC. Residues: CASSSLYGGQENGYTF.

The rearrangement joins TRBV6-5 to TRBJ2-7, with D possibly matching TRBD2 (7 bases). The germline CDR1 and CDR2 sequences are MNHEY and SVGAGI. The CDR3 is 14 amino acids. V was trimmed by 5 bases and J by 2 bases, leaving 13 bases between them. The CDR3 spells CASSGRGAPYEQYF. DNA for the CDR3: TGTGCCAGCAGTGGTCGGGGGGCCCCCTACGAGCAGTACTTC.

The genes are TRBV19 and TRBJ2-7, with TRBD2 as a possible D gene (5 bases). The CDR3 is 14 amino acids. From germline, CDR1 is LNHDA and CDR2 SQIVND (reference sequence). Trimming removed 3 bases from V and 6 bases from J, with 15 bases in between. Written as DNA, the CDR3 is TGTGCCAGTAGTATCGGGCAGACGGGGAGCGAGCAGTACTTC. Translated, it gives CASSIGQTGSEQYF.

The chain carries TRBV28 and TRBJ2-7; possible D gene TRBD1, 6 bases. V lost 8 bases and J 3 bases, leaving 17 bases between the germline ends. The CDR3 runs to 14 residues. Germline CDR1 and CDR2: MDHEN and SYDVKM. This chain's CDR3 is CASFGVSRGYEQYF. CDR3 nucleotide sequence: TGTGCCAGCTTTGGGGTTTCCAGGGGCTACGAGCAGTACTTC.

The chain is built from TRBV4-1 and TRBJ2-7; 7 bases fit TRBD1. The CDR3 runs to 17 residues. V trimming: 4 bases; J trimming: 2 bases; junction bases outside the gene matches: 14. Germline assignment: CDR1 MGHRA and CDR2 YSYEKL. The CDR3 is CASSLNPRAGGTYEQYF. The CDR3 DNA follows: TGCGCCAGCAGCCTAAACCCCAGGGCAGGGGGAACCTACGAGCAGTACTTC.

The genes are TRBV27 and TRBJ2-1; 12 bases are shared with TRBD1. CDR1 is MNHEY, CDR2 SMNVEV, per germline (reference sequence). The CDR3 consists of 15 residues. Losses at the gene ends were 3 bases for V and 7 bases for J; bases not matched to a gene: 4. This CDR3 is CASSLGQGAGNEQFF. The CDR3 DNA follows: TGTGCCAGCAGTTTGGGACAGGGGGCAGGTAATGAGCAGTTCTTC.

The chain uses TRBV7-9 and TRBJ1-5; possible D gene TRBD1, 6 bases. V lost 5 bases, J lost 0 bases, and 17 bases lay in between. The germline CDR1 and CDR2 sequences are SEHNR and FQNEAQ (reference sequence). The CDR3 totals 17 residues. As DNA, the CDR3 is TGTGCCAGCAGCCCCTCCCGGGACATCTATAGCAATCAGCCCCAGCATTTT. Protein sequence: CASSPSRDIYSNQPQHF. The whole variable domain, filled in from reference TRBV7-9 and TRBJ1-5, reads DTGVSQNPRHKITKRGQNVTFRCDPISEHNRLYWYRQTLGQGPEFLTYFQNEAQLEKSRLLSDRFSAERPKGSFSTLEIQRTEQGDSAMYLCASSPSRDIYSNQPQHFGDGTRLSIL.

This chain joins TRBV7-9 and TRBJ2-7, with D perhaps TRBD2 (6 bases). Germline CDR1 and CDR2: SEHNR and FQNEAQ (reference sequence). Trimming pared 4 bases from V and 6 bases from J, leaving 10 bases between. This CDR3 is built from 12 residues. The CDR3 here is CASSSLAPEQYF. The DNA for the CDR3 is TGTGCCAGCAGCTCGCTAGCGCCCGAGCAGTACTTC.

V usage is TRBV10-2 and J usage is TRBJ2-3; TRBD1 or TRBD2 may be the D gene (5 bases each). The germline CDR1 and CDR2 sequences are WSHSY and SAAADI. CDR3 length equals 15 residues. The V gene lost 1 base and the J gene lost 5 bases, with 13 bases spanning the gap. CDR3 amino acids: CASSELGVWGDTQYF. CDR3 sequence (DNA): TGCGCCAGCAGTGAGTTGGGGGTTTGGGGAGATACGCAGTATTTT.

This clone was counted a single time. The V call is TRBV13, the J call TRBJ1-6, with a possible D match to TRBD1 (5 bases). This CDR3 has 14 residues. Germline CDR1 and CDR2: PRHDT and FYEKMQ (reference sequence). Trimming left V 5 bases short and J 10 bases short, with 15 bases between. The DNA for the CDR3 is TGTGCCAGCAGCCCCGGGACTGGGAAATCACCCCTCCACTTT. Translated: CASSPGTGKSPLHF. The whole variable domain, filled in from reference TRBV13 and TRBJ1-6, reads AAGVIQSPRHLIKEKRETATLKCYPIPRHDTVYWYQQGPGQDPQFLISFYEKMQSDKGSIPDRFSAQQFSDYHSELNMSSLELGDSALYFCASSPGTGKSPLHFGNGTRLTVT.

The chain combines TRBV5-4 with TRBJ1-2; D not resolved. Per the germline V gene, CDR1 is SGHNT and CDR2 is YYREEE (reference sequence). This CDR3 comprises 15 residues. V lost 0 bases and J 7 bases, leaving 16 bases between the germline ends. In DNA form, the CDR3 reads TGTGCCAGCAGCTTGGGTCAGAAAGCGATCGTTGGCTACACCTTC. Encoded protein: CASSLGQKAIVGYTF. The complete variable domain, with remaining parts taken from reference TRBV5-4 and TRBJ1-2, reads ETGVTQSPTHLIKTRGQQVTLRCSSQSGHNTVSWYQQALGQGPQFIFQYYREEENGRGNFPPRFSGLQFPNYSSELNVNALELDDSALYLCASSLGQKAIVGYTFGSGTRLTVV.

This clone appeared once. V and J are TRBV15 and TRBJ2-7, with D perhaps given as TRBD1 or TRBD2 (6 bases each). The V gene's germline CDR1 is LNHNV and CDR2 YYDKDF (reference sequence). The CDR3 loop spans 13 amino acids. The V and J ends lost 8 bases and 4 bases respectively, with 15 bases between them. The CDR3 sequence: CATGLGGSYEQYF. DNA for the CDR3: TGTGCCACCGGCCTCGGGGGCAGTTACGAGCAGTACTTC.

The CDR3 DNA follows: TGTGCCAGCAGCGTAGCGGGACTGGCCAATGAGCAGTTCTTC. It yields the protein CASSVAGLANEQFF. The chain carries TRBV9 and TRBJ2-1; tentatively, D is TRBD2 (6 bases). Trimming left V 0 bases short and J 6 bases short, with 10 bases between. There are 14 residues in the CDR3. Germline CDR1 is SGDLS and CDR2 is YYNGEE.

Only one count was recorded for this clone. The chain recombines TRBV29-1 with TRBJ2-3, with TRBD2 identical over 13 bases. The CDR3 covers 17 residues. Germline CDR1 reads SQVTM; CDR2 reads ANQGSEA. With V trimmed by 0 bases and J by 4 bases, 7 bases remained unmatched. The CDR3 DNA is TGCAGCGTTGAAGATCTAGGGACTAGCGGGAAACCAGATACGCAGTATTTT. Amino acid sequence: CSVEDLGTSGKPDTQYF.

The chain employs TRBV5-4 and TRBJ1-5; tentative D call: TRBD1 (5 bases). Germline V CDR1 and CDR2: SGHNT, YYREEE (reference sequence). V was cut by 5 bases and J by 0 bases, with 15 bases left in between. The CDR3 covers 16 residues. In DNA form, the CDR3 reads TGTGCCAGCAGTTCTACCCCAGGGTATAGCAATCAGCCCCAGCATTTT. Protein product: CASSSTPGYSNQPQHF. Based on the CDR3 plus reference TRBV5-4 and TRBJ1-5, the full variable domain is ETGVTQSPTHLIKTRGQQVTLRCSSQSGHNTVSWYQQALGQGPQFIFQYYREEENGRGNFPPRFSGLQFPNYSSELNVNALELDDSALYLCASSSTPGYSNQPQHFGDGTRLSIL.

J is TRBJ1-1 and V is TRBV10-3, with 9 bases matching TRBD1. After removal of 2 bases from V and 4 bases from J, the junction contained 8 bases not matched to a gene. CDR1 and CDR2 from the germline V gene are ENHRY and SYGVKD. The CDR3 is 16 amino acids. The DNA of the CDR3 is TGTGCCATCAGTGAGGTGGGGGACAGGGCTTCCACTGAAGCTTTCTTT. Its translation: CAISEVGDRASTEAFF.

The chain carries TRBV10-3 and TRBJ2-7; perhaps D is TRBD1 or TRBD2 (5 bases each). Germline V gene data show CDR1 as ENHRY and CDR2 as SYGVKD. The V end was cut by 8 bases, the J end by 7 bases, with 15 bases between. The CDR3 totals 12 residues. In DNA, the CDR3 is TGTGCCATCGAAGCCCAGGGACGGGAGCAGTACTTC. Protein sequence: CAIEAQGREQYF.

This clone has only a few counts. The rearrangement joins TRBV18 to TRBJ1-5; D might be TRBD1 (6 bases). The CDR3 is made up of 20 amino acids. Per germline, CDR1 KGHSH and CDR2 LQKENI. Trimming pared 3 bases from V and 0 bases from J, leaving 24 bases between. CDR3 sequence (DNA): TGTGCCAGCTCACCGGGACTGGACAGCTCCTTCCCTTATAGCAATCAGCCCCAGCATTTT. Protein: CASSPGLDSSFPYSNQPQHF.

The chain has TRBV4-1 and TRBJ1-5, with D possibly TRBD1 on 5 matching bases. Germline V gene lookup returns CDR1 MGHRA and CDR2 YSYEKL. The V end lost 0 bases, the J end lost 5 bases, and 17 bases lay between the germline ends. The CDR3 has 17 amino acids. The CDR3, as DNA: TGCGCCAGCAGCCAAGATTTAGGGGACTTGGCGGATCAGCCCCAGCATTTT. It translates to CASSQDLGDLADQPQHF.

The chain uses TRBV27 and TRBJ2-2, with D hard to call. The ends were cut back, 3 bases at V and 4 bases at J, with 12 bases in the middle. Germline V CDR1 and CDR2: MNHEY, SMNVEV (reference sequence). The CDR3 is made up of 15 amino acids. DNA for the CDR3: TGTGCCAGCAGTTTTTTGCTTGACGGCACCGGGGAGCTGTTTTTT. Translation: CASSFLLDGTGELFF.

The CDR3 loop is CASSWVTGTQQETQYF. The CDR3, as DNA: TGTGCCAGCAGCTGGGTGACCGGGACGCAACAAGAGACCCAGTACTTC. The rearrangement joins TRBV7-6 to TRBJ2-5; the D call may be TRBD1 or TRBD2 (5 bases each). This CDR3 has 16 residues. Germline CDR1 and CDR2: SGHVS and FNYEAQ. The V end lost 4 bases, the J end lost 2 bases, and 17 bases lay between the germline ends.

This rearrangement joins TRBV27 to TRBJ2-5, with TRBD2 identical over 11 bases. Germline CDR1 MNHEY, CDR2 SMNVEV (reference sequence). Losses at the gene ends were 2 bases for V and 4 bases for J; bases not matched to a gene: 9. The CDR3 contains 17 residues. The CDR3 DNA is TGTGCCAGCAGTTTAAATCCTAGCGGGAGGACCCTAGAGACCCAGTACTTC. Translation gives CASSLNPSGRTLETQYF.

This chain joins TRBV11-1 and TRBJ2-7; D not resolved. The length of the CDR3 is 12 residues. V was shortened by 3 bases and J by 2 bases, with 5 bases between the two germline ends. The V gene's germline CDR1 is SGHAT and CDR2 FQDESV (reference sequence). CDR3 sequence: CASSFHPYEQYF. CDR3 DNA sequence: TGTGCCAGCAGCTTCCATCCCTACGAGCAGTACTTC.

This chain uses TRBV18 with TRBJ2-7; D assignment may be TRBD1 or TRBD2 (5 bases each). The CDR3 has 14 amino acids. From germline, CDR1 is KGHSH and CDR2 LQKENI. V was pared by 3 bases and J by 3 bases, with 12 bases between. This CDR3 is CASSPRDGGYEQYF. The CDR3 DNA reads TGTGCCAGCTCACCCCGGGATGGGGGCTACGAGCAGTACTTC. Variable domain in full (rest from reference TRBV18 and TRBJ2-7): NAGVMQNPRHLVRRRGQEARLRCSPMKGHSHVYWYRQLPEEGLKFMVYLQKENIIDESGMPKERFSAEFPKEGPSILRIQQVVRGDSAAYFCASSPRDGGYEQYFGPGTRLTVT.

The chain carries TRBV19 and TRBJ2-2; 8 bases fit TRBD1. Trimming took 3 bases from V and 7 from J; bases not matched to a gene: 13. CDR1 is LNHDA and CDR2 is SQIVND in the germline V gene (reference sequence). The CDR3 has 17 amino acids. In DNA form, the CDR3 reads TGTGCCAGTAGTATGCAGGGGGCGATAAATGAGGGCGGGGAGCTGTTTTTT. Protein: CASSMQGAINEGGELFF.

The CDR3 loop reads CASSVVGTGNSPLHF. CDR3 in DNA: TGTGCCAGCAGCGTAGTAGGGACAGGGAATTCACCCCTCCACTTT. This chain joins TRBV9 and TRBJ1-6; TRBD1 agrees at 9 bases. The CDR3 is made up of 15 amino acids. V lost 0 bases and J lost 7; bases outside the gene matches: 2. Germline V gives CDR1 SGDLS, CDR2 YYNGEE.